This paragraph reports one T cell receptor beta chain. The clone's antigen remains unknown. No much larger clone is present one base from it, and per-base qualities are unavailable. The entry originates in a study of blood T cell repertoires in COVID-19 (dated by TCRdb to 2020 to 2022). Describing the broader study: Samples from collaborators originated in the United States, Italy and Spain and spanned both the acute and convalescent phases of COVID-19. The prospective study material was composed of cDNA or gDNA derived from T cells, B-cell-depleted T cells, or PBMCs. The dataset comprised deeply sampled blood TCRbeta repertoires from subjects exposed to, actively infected with, or recovered from COVID-19. The repertoires were released in a freely available public database intended as a resource for research on the immune response to SARS-CoV-2. The samples were drawn from the first 160 participants of the ongoing ImmuneRACE study and from 1,254 subjects provided by 6 global collaborators. The sample metadata nearly always contained a de-identified subject ID, COVID-19 status, age in years and sex. Where HLA class I and class II types were available, the types were taken from metadata supplied by the sample provider, not from assay-based typing.

Collaborating institutions collected whole blood in K2EDTA tubes following their own protocols. For TCRbeta analysis, collaborators shipped samples as frozen whole blood, isolated PBMCs, or DNA extracted from either of those sample types. TCRbeta CDR3 regions were amplified from genomic DNA using the immunoSEQ Assay, a bias-controlled multiplex PCR. Per the source publication's procedure: The number of nucleated cells in each sample was estimated by amplification of reference gene primers within the assay. To quantify the absolute abundance of each unique TCRbeta CDR3 rearrangement, sequence reads were collapsed and filtered. For each sample, productive Simpson clonality was calculated as the square root of Simpson's diversity index over productive rearrangements. Drawn from immuneACCESS, this table holds only the in-frame rearrangements with V and J called that TCRdb kept. Clones are partly lost; checked studies trace under half to an unresolved V gene and leave the rest unexplained. From that table come the V and J calls and clone size; the DNA was used to work out D and trimming. For this sample there are over 200,000 clones; 80% appear just once. In total, the top ten clones hold around 5% of the sample.

Study-wide conclusions, independent of this receptor: How much clinical and demographic metadata was included differed by source and by participant, and the metadata was provided uncurated.

Inclusive of the bounding cysteine and phenylalanine, the CDR3 is 16 residues long. The entry retains the CDR3 DNA only, 48 bases that are in frame from base 1. CDR1 and CDR2 were assigned from the germline V gene as KGHSH and LQKENI. Germline trimming amounts to 4 bases on V and 3 bases on J, with 10 as the count of junction bases outside the gene matches. The V and J segments used are TRBV18 and TRBJ2-7, with 9 central nucleotides matching TRBD2. Specimen: peripheral blood. This clonotype was sampled from a human donor in a cohort sampled during active COVID-19. The encoded CDR3 is CASSRTLAGTYYEQYF. Read as DNA, the sequence is TGTGCCAGCTCACGCACTCTAGCGGGGACTTACTACGAGCAGTACTTC.